A selection of T cell receptor beta chains follows, all from one sample in a study of early T cells in non-severe SARS-CoV-2 infection. TCRdb processed the 5' RACE reads anew with MiXCR; each CDR3 protein has one entry. The profile shows about 26,000 distinct CDR3 sequences, roughly 5% of them singletons. Sequencing was carried out using whole blood. The receptors stem from an adult who was a healthcare worker with PCR-confirmed SARS-CoV-2 infection or an uninfected control (not recorded which). Both conserved end residues are part of each CDR3. D genes are given only for firm matches. Clone size, where shown, is once, few, many, or a class for clones that have expanded.

CASSPGTAGDEQYF TGTGCCAGCAGCCCCGGGACAGCGGGAGACGAGCAGTACTTC TRBV4-2 NA TRBJ2-7 NA
CASSLELVGEQYF TGCGCCAGCAGCTTGGAACTAGTTGGGGAGCAGTACTTC TRBV5-1 medium-sized TRBJ2-7 NA
CASSLGSYEQYF TGTGCCAGCAGTCTCGGGTCTTACGAGCAGTACTTC TRBV12-3/TRBV12-4 many TRBJ2-7 NA
CASSLGGGTGETQYF TGTGCCAGCAGCTTAGGTGGAGGGACAGGAGAGACCCAGTACTTC TRBV7-6 many TRBJ2-5 TRBD1
CASSYQGGREQYF TGTGCCAGCAGTTACCAGGGGGGGCGAGAGCAGTACTTC TRBV6-5 medium-sized TRBJ2-7 NA
CATAQDRPRGEQYF TGTGCCACCGCCCAGGACAGGCCCCGAGGCGAGCAGTACTTC TRBV15 few TRBJ2-7 TRBD1
CASSKPTGEGTDTQYF TGTGCCAGCAGCAAGCCGACAGGGGAAGGTACAGATACGCAGTATTTT TRBV4-2 NA TRBJ2-3 TRBD1
CASSELGGQYF TGTGCCAGCAGTGAACTAGGTGGGCAGTACTTC TRBV6-1 NA TRBJ2-7 NA
CASSLGPRAPYEQYF TGTGCCAGCAGCTTAGGGCCCAGGGCCCCCTACGAGCAGTACTTC TRBV7-6 many TRBJ2-7 NA
CASSLGQEPQETQYF TGTGCCAGCAGCCTCGGACAGGAACCCCAAGAGACCCAGTACTTC TRBV7-9 few TRBJ2-5 TRBD1
CASTPFLQGNYEQYF TGTGCCAGCACACCCTTTTTACAGGGGAACTACGAGCAGTACTTC TRBV7-9 many TRBJ2-7 TRBD1
CASSLQFAGAQETQYF TGCGCCAGCAGCCTCCAGTTCGCGGGGGCGCAAGAGACCCAGTACTTC TRBV5-1 many TRBJ2-5 NA
CASTPGARTLGETQYF TGTGCCAGCACCCCGGGGGCGCGTACCCTGGGGGAGACCCAGTACTTC TRBV5-8 few TRBJ2-5 NA
CASEGEGQEQYF TGTGCCAGCGAGGGGGAGGGTCAGGAGCAGTACTTC TRBV7-2 NA TRBJ2-7 NA
CASKIRDHTDTQYF TGTGCCAGCAAAATCCGGGACCACACAGATACGCAGTATTTT TRBV6-1 many TRBJ2-3 NA
CASSLGQTNQPQHF TGTGCCAGCAGCTTAGGGCAGACCAATCAGCCCCAGCATTTT TRBV7-9 many TRBJ1-5 NA
CASSPTGDSNYGYTF TGTGCCAGCAGCCCGACCGGGGACTCTAACTATGGCTACACCTTC TRBV5-5 NA TRBJ1-2 NA
CSAPMGGGASNYGYTF TGCAGTGCTCCTATGGGAGGGGGAGCTTCTAACTATGGCTACACCTTC TRBV20-1 NA TRBJ1-2 NA
CASSRSPIPNTGELFF TGTGCCAGCAGCCGGAGCCCGATCCCGAACACCGGGGAGCTGTTTTTT TRBV7-9 many TRBJ2-2 NA
CASSPQAGLTEAFF TGTGCCAGCAGCCCCCAGGCGGGCTTGACTGAAGCTTTCTTT TRBV9 many TRBJ1-1 NA
CSASPTQGLFPTAEAFF TGCAGTGCTAGCCCGACCCAGGGTCTCTTCCCAACTGCTGAAGCTTTCTTT TRBV20-1 many TRBJ1-1 NA
CPFEGFGNEKLFF TGTCCCTTTGAGGGTTTCGGTAATGAAAAACTGTTTTTT TRBV7-3 many TRBJ1-4 NA
CASSLASGGYGYTF TGTGCCAGCAGCTTAGCGTCAGGGGGCTATGGCTACACCTTC TRBV7-9 many TRBJ1-2 TRBD1
CASSFLGGEKLFF TGTGCCAGCAGTTTTTTGGGAGGGGAAAAACTGTTTTTT TRBV12-3/TRBV12-4 NA TRBJ1-4 NA
CASSPRGNTEAFF TGTGCCAGCAGCCCCAGGGGGAACACTGAAGCTTTCTTT TRBV7-8 NA TRBJ1-1 NA
CASSLWGGGTDTQYF TGTGCCAGCAGCTTGTGGGGCGGGGGCACAGATACGCAGTATTTT TRBV7-8 NA TRBJ2-3 NA
CATSREGHPYEQYF TGTGCCACCAGCAGAGAGGGGCACCCCTACGAGCAGTACTTC TRBV15 many TRBJ2-7 NA